This T cell receptor beta chain is drawn from a study of OX40 agonist ivuxolimab in advanced cancers. Study details: Dose-escalation patients were diagnosed with hepatocellular carcinoma, melanoma, renal cell cancer or head and neck cancer. Regarding the study as a whole: The antigens recognized by the expanded peripheral T cells, that is their antigen specificity, were not determined. CD8+ T cells (on average) carried more expanded clones than CD4+ T cells.

The repertoire was sequenced with immunoSEQ multiplex PCR; TCRdb's copy has only in-frame clones and lacks some. The sample has roughly 100,000 clones; 85% to 95% are singletons. The V end was cut by 5 bases, the J end by 0 bases, with 7 bases between. Germline V gene sequence: CDR1 GTSNPN, CDR2 SVGIG (reference sequence). The CDR3 has 12 amino acids. This clone turned up a few times. Antigen specificity is unknown. Blood draws occurred at baseline, cycle 4 day 1, and cycle 7 day 1. The sequence derives from an adult with an advanced solid tumor such as melanoma, head and neck, liver or kidney cancer. Sequenced here: CD4+ or CD8+ T cells sorted from blood, sampled in a trial of the OX40 agonist ivuxolimab. The rearrangement uses TRBV30 and TRBJ1-2; D gene uncertain. This chain's CDR3 is CAWGDSNYGYTF. CDR3 coding DNA: TGTGCCTGGGGGGATTCTAACTATGGCTACACCTTC.